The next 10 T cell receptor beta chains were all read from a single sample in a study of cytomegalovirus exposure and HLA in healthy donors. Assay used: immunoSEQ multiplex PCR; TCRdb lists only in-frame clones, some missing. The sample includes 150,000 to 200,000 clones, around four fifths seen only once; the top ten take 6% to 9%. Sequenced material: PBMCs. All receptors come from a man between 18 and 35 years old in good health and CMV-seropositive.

The DNA for the CDR3 is TGTGCCAGCAGCTTCCGTGTGGCAGGGGGGTACACCTTC. It is translated as CASSFRVAGGYTF. The rearrangement joins TRBV5-6 to TRBJ1-2; 7 bases are shared with TRBD1. This CDR3 has 13 residues. Germline lookup yields CDR1 SGHDT and CDR2 YYEEEE. V gave up 2 bases and J gave up 11 bases; unmatched junction bases: 9.

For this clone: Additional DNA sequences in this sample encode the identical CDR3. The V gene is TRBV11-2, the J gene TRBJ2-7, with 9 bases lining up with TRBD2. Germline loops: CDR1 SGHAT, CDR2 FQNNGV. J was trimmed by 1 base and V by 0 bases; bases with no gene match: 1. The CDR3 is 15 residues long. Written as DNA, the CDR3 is TGTGCCAGCAGCTTAGAGACTAGCGGATCCTACGAGCAGTACTTC. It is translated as CASSLETSGSYEQYF.

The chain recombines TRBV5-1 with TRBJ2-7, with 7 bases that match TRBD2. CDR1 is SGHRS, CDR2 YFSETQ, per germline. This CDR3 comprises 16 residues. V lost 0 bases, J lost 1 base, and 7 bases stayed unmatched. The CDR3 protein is CASSLGMASGSYEQYF. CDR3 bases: TGCGCCAGCAGCTTGGGGATGGCTAGCGGATCCTACGAGCAGTACTTC.

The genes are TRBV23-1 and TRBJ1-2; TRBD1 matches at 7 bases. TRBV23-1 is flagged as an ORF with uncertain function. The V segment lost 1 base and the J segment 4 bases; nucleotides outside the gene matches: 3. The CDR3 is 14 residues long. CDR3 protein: CASSQYRGAYGYTF. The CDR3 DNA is TGCGCCAGCAGTCAATACAGGGGAGCCTATGGCTACACCTTC.

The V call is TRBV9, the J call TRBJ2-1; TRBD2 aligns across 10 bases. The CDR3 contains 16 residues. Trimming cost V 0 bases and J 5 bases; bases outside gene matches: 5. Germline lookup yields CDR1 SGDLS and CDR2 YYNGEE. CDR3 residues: CASSVVGTSDHNEQFF. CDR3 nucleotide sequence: TGTGCCAGCAGCGTAGTGGGGACTAGCGACCACAATGAGCAGTTCTTC.

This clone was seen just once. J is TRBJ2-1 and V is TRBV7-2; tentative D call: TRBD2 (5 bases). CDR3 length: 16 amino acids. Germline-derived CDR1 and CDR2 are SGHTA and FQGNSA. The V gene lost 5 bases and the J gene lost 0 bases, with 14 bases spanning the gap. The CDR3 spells CASSKDRGSSYNEQFF. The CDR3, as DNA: TGTGCCAGCAGCAAAGACCGGGGTAGCTCCTACAATGAGCAGTTCTTC.

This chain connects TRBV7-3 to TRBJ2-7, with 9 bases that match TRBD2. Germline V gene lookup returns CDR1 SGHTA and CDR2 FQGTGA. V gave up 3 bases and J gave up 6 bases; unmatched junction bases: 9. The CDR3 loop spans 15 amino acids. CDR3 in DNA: TGTGCCAGCAGCTTGTCGGGCGGGGGGGGCGTCGAGCAGTACTTC. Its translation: CASSLSGGGGVEQYF.

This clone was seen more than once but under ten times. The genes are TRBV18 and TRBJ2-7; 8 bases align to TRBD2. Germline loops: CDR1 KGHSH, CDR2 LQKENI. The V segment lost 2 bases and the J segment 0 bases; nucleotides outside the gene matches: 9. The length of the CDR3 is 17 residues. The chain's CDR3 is CASSPVVSGGSSYEQYF. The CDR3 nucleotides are TGTGCCAGCTCACCAGTTGTCAGCGGGGGAAGCTCCTACGAGCAGTACTTC.

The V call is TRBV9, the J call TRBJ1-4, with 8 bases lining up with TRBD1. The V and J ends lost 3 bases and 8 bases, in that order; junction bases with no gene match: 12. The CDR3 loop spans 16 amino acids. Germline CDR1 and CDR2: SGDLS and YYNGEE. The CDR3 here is CASSEALGRGHEKLFF. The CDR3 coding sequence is TGTGCCAGCAGCGAGGCCCTTGGCAGGGGGCACGAAAAACTGTTTTTT.

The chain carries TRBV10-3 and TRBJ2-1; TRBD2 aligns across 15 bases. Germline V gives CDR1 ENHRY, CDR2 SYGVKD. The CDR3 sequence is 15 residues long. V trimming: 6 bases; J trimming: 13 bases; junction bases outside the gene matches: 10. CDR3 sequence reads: CAIRDPGLAGGSQFF. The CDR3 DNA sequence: TGTGCCATCAGAGATCCGGGACTAGCGGGAGGATCACAGTTCTTC.